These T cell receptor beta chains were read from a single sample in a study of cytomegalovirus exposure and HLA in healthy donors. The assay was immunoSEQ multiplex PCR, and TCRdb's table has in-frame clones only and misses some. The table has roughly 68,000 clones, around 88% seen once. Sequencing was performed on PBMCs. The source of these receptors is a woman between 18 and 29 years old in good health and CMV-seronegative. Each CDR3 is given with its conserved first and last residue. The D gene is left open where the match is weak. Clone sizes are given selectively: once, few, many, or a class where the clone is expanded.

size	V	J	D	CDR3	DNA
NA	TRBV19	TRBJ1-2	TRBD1	CASSSTGLWVDGYTF	TGTGCCAGTAGTTCGACAGGGTTGTGGGTGGATGGCTACACCTTC
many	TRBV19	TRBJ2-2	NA	CASSIAGGSDTGELFF	TGTGCCAGTAGTATAGCTGGGGGCAGCGACACCGGGGAGCTGTTTTTT
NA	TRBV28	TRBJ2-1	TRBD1	CASRGDRVYNEQFF	TGTGCCAGCAGAGGGGACAGGGTGTACAATGAGCAGTTCTTC
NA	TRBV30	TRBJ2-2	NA	CAWSVAAHRELFF	TGTGCCTGGAGCGTAGCAGCCCACCGGGAGCTGTTTTTT
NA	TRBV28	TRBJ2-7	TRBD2	CASTEGEVAGVSEQYF	TGTGCCAGCACCGAAGGGGAGGTAGCGGGAGTAAGCGAGCAGTACTTC
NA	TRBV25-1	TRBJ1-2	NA	CASSGRGDYGYTF	TGTGCCAGCAGTGGCCGGGGGGACTATGGCTACACCTTC
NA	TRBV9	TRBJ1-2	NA	CASSVVDTFHYGYTF	TGTGCCAGCAGCGTAGTAGACACCTTTCACTATGGCTACACCTTC
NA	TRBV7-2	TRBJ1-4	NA	CASSRYRVSNEKLFF	TGTGCCAGCAGCCGTTACAGGGTTTCTAATGAAAAACTGTTTTTT
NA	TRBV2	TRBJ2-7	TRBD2	CATRREVYEQYF	TGTGCCACCAGACGGGAGGTTTACGAGCAGTACTTC
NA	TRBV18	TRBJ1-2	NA	CASSPEAREGYTF	TGTGCCAGCTCACCAGAGGCTCGAGAGGGCTACACCTTC
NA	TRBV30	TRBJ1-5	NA	CAWSATTDQPQHF	TGTGCCTGGAGTGCCACTACCGATCAGCCCCAGCATTTT
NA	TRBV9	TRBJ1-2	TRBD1	CASSASGQGSEGYTF	TGTGCCAGCAGCGCAAGCGGACAGGGGTCTGAAGGCTACACCTTC
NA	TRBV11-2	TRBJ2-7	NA	CASSFRVDEQYF	TGTGCCAGCAGCTTCCGGGTCGACGAGCAGTACTTC
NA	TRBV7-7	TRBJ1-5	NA	CANQRGGHYDQPQHF	TGTGCTAACCAACGGGGGGGACACTACGATCAGCCCCAGCATTTT
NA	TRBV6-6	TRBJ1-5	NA	CASRNQGYSNQPQHF	TGTGCCAGCAGGAATCAGGGTTATAGCAATCAGCCCCAGCATTTT
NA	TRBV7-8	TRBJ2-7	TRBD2	CASSLALAGGQEQYF	TGTGCCAGCAGCTTAGCTTTAGCGGGGGGGCAGGAGCAGTACTTC
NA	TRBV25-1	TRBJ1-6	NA	CATLAGDNSPLHF	TGTGCCACCCTGGCAGGGGATAATTCACCCCTCCACTTT
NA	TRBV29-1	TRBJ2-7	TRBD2	CSVEGLAGVDDEQYF	TGCAGCGTTGAAGGGCTAGCGGGAGTAGATGACGAGCAGTACTTC
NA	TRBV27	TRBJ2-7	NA	CASSLAGLVSYEQYF	TGTGCCAGCAGTTTAGCGGGACTGGTTTCCTACGAGCAGTACTTC
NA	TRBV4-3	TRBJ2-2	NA	CASSQWPGPGELFF	TGCGCCAGCAGCCAGTGGCCGGGTCCCGGGGAGCTGTTTTTT
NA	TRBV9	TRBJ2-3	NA	CASSYGSTDTQYF	TGTGCCAGCAGTTACGGTAGCACAGATACGCAGTATTTT
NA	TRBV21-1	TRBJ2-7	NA	CASSNHRASYEQYF	TGTGCCAGCAGCAACCACAGGGCCTCCTACGAGCAGTACTTC
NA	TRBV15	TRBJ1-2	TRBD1	CATSRGSGTGGTSSGYTF	TGTGCCACCAGCAGGGGTTCGGGGACAGGGGGTACCTCTAGCGGCTACACCTTC
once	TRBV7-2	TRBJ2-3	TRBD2	CASRLGLAGADTQYF	TGTGCCAGCAGGCTGGGACTAGCGGGAGCAGATACGCAGTATTTT
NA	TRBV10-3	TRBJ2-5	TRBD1	CAISESRTGETQYF	TGTGCCATCAGTGAGTCCCGGACAGGGGAGACCCAGTACTTC
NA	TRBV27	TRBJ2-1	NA	CASRAGDTRSNEQFF	TGTGCCAGCAGGGCCGGGGACACGAGGTCAAATGAGCAGTTCTTC
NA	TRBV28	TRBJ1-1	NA	CASSSYRVPLTEAFF	TGTGCCAGCAGTTCTTACAGGGTCCCCCTCACTGAAGCTTTCTTT
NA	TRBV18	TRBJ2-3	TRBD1	CASSLDRGTDTQYF	TGTGCCAGCTCACTAGACAGGGGCACAGATACGCAGTATTTT
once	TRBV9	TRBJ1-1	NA	CASSVAPQGGAEAFF	TGTGCCAGCAGCGTAGCCCCCCAGGGAGGCGCTGAAGCTTTCTTT
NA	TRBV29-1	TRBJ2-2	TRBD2	CSARRLAGDTGELFF	TGCAGCGCCAGAAGACTAGCGGGGGACACCGGGGAGCTGTTTTTT
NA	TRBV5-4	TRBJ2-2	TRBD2	CASSQAGGGGPDTGELFF	TGTGCCAGCAGCCAAGCGGGCGGGGGGGGCCCTGACACCGGGGAGCTGTTTTTT
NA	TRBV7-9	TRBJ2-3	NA	CASSLVGGSTDTQYF	TGTGCCAGCAGCTTAGTAGGCGGAAGCACAGATACGCAGTATTTT
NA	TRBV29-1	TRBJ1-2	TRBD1	CSATSDDRVGTF	TGCAGCGCTACATCCGATGACAGGGTGGGAACCTTC
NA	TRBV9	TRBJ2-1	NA	CASSKEVYSNNEQFF	TGTGCCAGCAGCAAAGAAGTATACTCCAACAATGAGCAGTTCTTC
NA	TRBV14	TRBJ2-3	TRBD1	CASSSRLGQGDTQYF	TGTGCCAGCAGCTCCCGCCTGGGACAGGGGGATACGCAGTATTTT
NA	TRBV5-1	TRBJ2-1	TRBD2	CASSSGTSGGDEQFF	TGCGCCAGCAGCTCCGGGACTAGCGGGGGGGATGAGCAGTTCTTC
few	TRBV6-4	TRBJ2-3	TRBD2	CASSVGTSESTDTQYF	TGTGCCAGCAGTGTTGGGACTAGCGAAAGCACAGATACGCAGTATTTT
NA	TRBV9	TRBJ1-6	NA	CASSEGVSWDSPLHF	TGTGCCAGCAGCGAGGGGGTGTCGTGGGATTCACCCCTCCACTTT
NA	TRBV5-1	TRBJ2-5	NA	CASSRTTDQETQYF	TGCGCCAGCAGCCGGACGACAGACCAAGAGACCCAGTACTTC
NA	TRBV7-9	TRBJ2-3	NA	CASSLVGTATDTQYF	TGTGCCAGCAGCTTAGTTGGAACAGCCACAGATACGCAGTATTTT